This T cell receptor (beta chain) was found in a study of T cells in Graves' hyperthyroidism and ophthalmopathy. Amplification targeted TCR beta CDR3 regions from RNA transcripts. First-round RT-PCR with HTBI primers amplified the TCR CDR3 region. TCRdb reprocessed the multiplex PCR reads via MiXCR and lists one record per CDR3 protein. The profile shows about 520,000 distinct CDR3 sequences, less than 25% of them singletons. This clonotype was recorded at least ten times. Its matching antigen is unknown. Stable Graves' hyperthyroidism denoted no ophthalmopathy progression over 18 months. Diagnoses were established using clinical symptoms, serum thyroxine and TRAb, thyroid ultrasound and orbital computed tomography. Study-level points and caveats: A model of 13 V-J features distinguished ophthalmopathy from stable hyperthyroidism.

CDR1 and CDR2 from the germline V gene are ENHRY and SYGVKD. The CDR3 covers 14 residues. V was clipped by 3 bases and J by 1 base, with 7 bases between them. This TCR came from a man younger than 30 with Graves' hyperthyroidism. The source material was blood. V is TRBV10-3 and J is TRBJ1-5; no clear D. CDR3 protein: CAISERESNQPQHF. As DNA, the CDR3 is TGTGCCATCAGTGAAAGGGAGAGCAATCAGCCCCAGCATTTT.